These T cell receptor beta chains were read from a single sample in a study of T cells in localized non-small cell lung cancer. Generated by immunoSEQ multiplex PCR, the TCRdb table keeps only in-frame clones and is missing some. Here the sample spans around 64,000 clones, 80% to 90% being singletons. Sample: PBMCs, taken before any cancer treatment. The receptors shown here come from a man aged 35 to 70 with stage II lung adenocarcinoma. The CDR3 runs from the conserved cysteine through the conserved F or W. A D gene is named only where the DNA matches it firmly. The size entry is marked missing in some rows and otherwise reads once, few, many or a size class.

size	D	V	J	DNA	CDR3
-	-	TRBV23-1	TRBJ2-5	TGCGCCAGCAGTCCGCCAGAGACCCAGTACTTC	CASSPPETQYF
-	-	TRBV30	TRBJ2-7	TGTGCCTGGAGCTCCAGTTCCTACGAGCAGTACTTC	CAWSSSSYEQYF
-	-	TRBV2	TRBJ1-3	TGTGCCAGCAGTCTACAGGGCACTGGAAACACCATATATTTT	CASSLQGTGNTIYF
-	-	TRBV19	TRBJ1-1	TGTGCCAGTTCTGACAGGCCGAACACTGAAGCTTTCTTT	CASSDRPNTEAFF
-	-	TRBV10-3	TRBJ1-1	TGTGCCATCAGGCCTCAGAGGGGGGACACTGAAGCTTTCTTT	CAIRPQRGDTEAFF
-	-	TRBV6-5	TRBJ1-5	TGTGCCAGCAGTCCGTCAAGGGATAATCAGCCCCAGCATTTT	CASSPSRDNQPQHF
-	-	TRBV5-6	TRBJ2-2	TGTGCCAGCAGCTTGTGGGGGAACACCGGGGAGCTGTTTTTT	CASSLWGNTGELFF
few	-	TRBV15	TRBJ1-1	TGTGCCACCAGCAGAGAAACGAGGGGCACTGAAGCTTTCTTT	CATSRETRGTEAFF
-	-	TRBV7-2	TRBJ2-2	TGTGCCAGCAGCTTAGATAGGGGTATTTCGACCGGGGAGCTGTTTTTT	CASSLDRGISTGELFF
once	-	TRBV27	TRBJ1-4	TGTGCCAGCACCGGTCGGTTACCGAATGAAAAACTGTTTTTT	CASTGRLPNEKLFF
-	TRBD2	TRBV19	TRBJ2-4	TGTGCCAGTAGTATAGAATCCGGTAGCGGGAGCCTAAACATTCAGTACTTC	CASSIESGSGSLNIQYF
few	TRBD1	TRBV9	TRBJ1-3	TGTGCCAGCAGCGTCGAAGCGCAGGGGGATGGAAACACCATATATTTT	CASSVEAQGDGNTIYF
once	TRBD1	TRBV11-3	TRBJ1-3	TGTGCCAGCAGTCCGAGGGGGCTTGGAAACACCATATATTTT	CASSPRGLGNTIYF
few	-	TRBV2	TRBJ1-2	TGTGCCACCAGACGAGGTTTCCAAGACTATGGCTACACCTTC	CATRRGFQDYGYTF
-	-	TRBV9	TRBJ1-5	TGTGCCAGCAGCGTAGGGGTATCGGGACCGCTAATTAGTAGCAATCAGCCCCAGCATTTT	CASSVGVSGPLISSNQPQHF
-	TRBD1	TRBV2	TRBJ1-1	TGTGCCAGCCAGGGACAGGTGAACACTGAAGCTTTCTTT	CASQGQVNTEAFF
-	-	TRBV18	TRBJ2-1	TGTGCCAGCTCACCACGTGGGGGGCGGGACCGCAATGAGCAGTTCTTC	CASSPRGGRDRNEQFF
-	TRBD1	TRBV18	TRBJ2-7	TGTGCCAGCTCACCGAGGGGACAGGGGGCGGAAGAGCAGTACTTC	CASSPRGQGAEEQYF
-	TRBD2	TRBV4-3	TRBJ2-1	TGCGCCAGCAGCCAAGATGGGCTAGCGGGAGGGCCCGATGAGCAGTTCTTC	CASSQDGLAGGPDEQFF
-	TRBD2	TRBV7-3	TRBJ2-1	TGTGCCAGCAGCACCTGGGCAAGCGGGGACAATGAGCAGTTCTTC	CASSTWASGDNEQFF
-	-	TRBV5-6	TRBJ2-3	TGTGCCAGCAGCTTACAGTTGGATACGCAGTATTTT	CASSLQLDTQYF
-	TRBD1	TRBV30	TRBJ1-1	TGTGCCTGGACCGGACAGGGGAACACTGAAGCTTTCTTT	CAWTGQGNTEAFF
-	-	TRBV2	TRBJ1-1	TGTGCCAGCAGGCCCGGGACGCTCGGAAAGTTGGACACTGAAGCTTTCTTT	CASRPGTLGKLDTEAFF
-	-	TRBV7-2	TRBJ2-2	TGTGCCAGCAGCCCGAGGGGCGGGGAGCTGTTTTTT	CASSPRGGELFF
-	TRBD2	TRBV29-1	TRBJ2-3	TGCAGCGTAGGCGGGACTAGCGGGGCTAGCACAGATACGCAGTATTTT	CSVGGTSGASTDTQYF
-	-	TRBV30	TRBJ1-1	TGTGCCTGGAACAGGGATTTATCTGAAGCTTTCTTT	CAWNRDLSEAFF
-	-	TRBV6-1	TRBJ1-1	TGTGCCAGCAGTGAAGGAATGGGCAACACTGAAGCTTTCTTT	CASSEGMGNTEAFF
few	TRBD2	TRBV2	TRBJ2-1	TGTGCCATCTCCCGGGCTAGCGGGAGCAATGAGCAGTTCTTC	CAISRASGSNEQFF
few	TRBD2	TRBV19	TRBJ2-1	TGTGCCAGTAGGGGACTAGCGGGAGCTGGAAGCTCCTACAATGAGCAGTTCTTC	CASRGLAGAGSSYNEQFF
-	-	TRBV6-1	TRBJ2-5	TGTGCCAGCAGTGAGTCAGGGCAAGAGACCCAGTACTTC	CASSESGQETQYF
-	-	TRBV30	TRBJ2-5	TGTGCCTGGAGTGTACGGACTCAAGAGACCCAGTACTTC	CAWSVRTQETQYF
-	-	TRBV5-1	TRBJ1-1	TGCGCCAGCAGCTTTAGCGGGGTGAACACTGAAGCTTTCTTT	CASSFSGVNTEAFF
-	TRBD1	TRBV6-5	TRBJ2-7	TGTGCCAGCAGTTACTCCGCCAGGGGGTTGGGGGAGCAGTACTTC	CASSYSARGLGEQYF
-	-	TRBV27	TRBJ2-7	TGTGCCAGCTCAGGGAGAGACTACGAGCAGTACTTC	CASSGRDYEQYF
-	-	TRBV19	TRBJ1-1	TGTGCCAGTAGTATAAGGGGAAAGGCTGAAGCTTTCTTT	CASSIRGKAEAFF
-	TRBD2	TRBV27	TRBJ2-1	TGTGCCAGCAGTTTGTCGGCTAGCGGGTACAATGAGCAGTTCTTC	CASSLSASGYNEQFF
-	TRBD1	TRBV6-1	TRBJ2-3	TGTGCCACTCGGGACAGCCGCACAGATACGCAGTATTTT	CATRDSRTDTQYF
-	-	TRBV7-6	TRBJ2-5	TGTGCCAGCAGACCCATTCGGCTTAGCCAAGAGACCCAGTACTTC	CASRPIRLSQETQYF
-	-	TRBV7-8	TRBJ2-3	TGTGCCAGCAGCTTAGCTAGGATCGGAACAGATACGCAGTATTTT	CASSLARIGTDTQYF
-	TRBD1	TRBV25-1	TRBJ2-7	TGTGCCAGCAGTGAATATGGACAGGGGGCTTACGAGCAGTACTTC	CASSEYGQGAYEQYF
-	-	TRBV18	TRBJ1-2	TGTGCCAGCTCGCCCCGCGAGCATGGCTACACCTTC	CASSPREHGYTF
-	-	TRBV6-1	TRBJ1-2	TGTGCCAGCAGTGAAGAAGAGACAGTCGGTGGCTACACCTTC	CASSEEETVGGYTF
few	TRBD2	TRBV6-1	TRBJ2-7	TGTGCCAGCAGTGAAACTAGCGGGAGCTCCTACGAGCAGTACTTC	CASSETSGSSYEQYF
-	-	TRBV6-5	TRBJ1-1	TGTGCCAGCAGTTACTCACACAGAAACACTGAAGCTTTCTTT	CASSYSHRNTEAFF
-	-	TRBV12-5	TRBJ1-1	TGTGCTAGTGGTCCGTCGCAGGGATCCACTGAAGCTTTCTTT	CASGPSQGSTEAFF
once	TRBD2	TRBV7-9	TRBJ2-1	TGTGCCAGCAGTGGGACTAGCGGGAGGGCAGCCAATGAGCAGTTCTTC	CASSGTSGRAANEQFF
-	TRBD1	TRBV5-1	TRBJ2-1	TGCGCCAGCAGCTCGACAGGGCCCGAGGGGTTCTTC	CASSSTGPEGFF
once	TRBD1	TRBV14	TRBJ2-7	TGTGCCAGCAGCTCCTATCTTGGGGACAGGGGATCGGACGAGCAGTACTTC	CASSSYLGDRGSDEQYF
few	TRBD1	TRBV29-1	TRBJ1-4	TGCAGCGTTACCGGGACAGGGAACGAAAAACTGTTTTTT	CSVTGTGNEKLFF
-	-	TRBV12-5	TRBJ2-3	TGTGCTAGTGGTTTGGCCCCAGATACGCAGTATTTT	CASGLAPDTQYF
-	-	TRBV30	TRBJ2-1	TGTGCCTGGAGTGTAGGTCACTTCAAGGATGAGCAGTTCTTC	CAWSVGHFKDEQFF
-	TRBD2	TRBV7-9	TRBJ2-2	TGTGCCAGCAGCTTAGCCCCCCCTACTAGCGGCACGAACACCGGGGAGCTGTTTTTT	CASSLAPPTSGTNTGELFF
-	TRBD1	TRBV18	TRBJ1-1	TGTGCCAGCTCACCATTCTCGGGACAGTCTAACACTGAAGCTTTCTTT	CASSPFSGQSNTEAFF